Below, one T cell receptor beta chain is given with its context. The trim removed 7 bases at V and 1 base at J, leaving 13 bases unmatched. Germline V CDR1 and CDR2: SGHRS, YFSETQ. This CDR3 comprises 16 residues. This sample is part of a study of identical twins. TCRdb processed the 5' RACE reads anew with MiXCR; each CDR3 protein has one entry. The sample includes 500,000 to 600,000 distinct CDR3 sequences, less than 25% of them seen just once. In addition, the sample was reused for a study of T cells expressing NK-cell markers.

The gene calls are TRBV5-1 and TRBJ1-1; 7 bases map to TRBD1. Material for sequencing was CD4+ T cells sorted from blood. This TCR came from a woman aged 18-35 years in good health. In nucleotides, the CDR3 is TGCGCCAGCTCTCCCCCTTACAGGGGCGAGAACACTGAAGCTTTCTTT. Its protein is CASSPPYRGENTEAFF.